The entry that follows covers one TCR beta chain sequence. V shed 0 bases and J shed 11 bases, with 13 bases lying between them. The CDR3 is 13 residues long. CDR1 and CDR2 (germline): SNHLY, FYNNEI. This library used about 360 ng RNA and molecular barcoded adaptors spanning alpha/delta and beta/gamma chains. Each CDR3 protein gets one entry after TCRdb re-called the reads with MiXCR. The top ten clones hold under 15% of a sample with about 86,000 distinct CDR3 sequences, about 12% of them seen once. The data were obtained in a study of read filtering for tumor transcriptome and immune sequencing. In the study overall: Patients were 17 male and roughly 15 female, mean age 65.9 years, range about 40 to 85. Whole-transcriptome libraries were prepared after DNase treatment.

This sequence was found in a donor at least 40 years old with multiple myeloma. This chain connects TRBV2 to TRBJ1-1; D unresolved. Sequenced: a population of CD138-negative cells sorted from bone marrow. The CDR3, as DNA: TGTGCCAGCAGTGAAGCCCCGGGGTCGTCTGCTTTCTTT. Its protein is CASSEAPGSSAFF.